Listed below are T cell receptor beta chains from one sample, sequenced in a study of early stage breast cancer tumors. The method was immunoSEQ multiplex PCR; TCRdb's version includes in-frame clones alone and lacks a portion of them. Of 7,000 or so clones listed, around 66% are singletons. Sequencing was performed on normal breast tissue next to the tumor. Receptors originate from a person aged 45 to 60 with breast cancer. Both conserved end residues are part of each CDR3. A D gene is named only where the DNA matches it firmly. The size of a clone is reported for some rows only, either as once, few or many, or as a class for expanded clones.

J gene: TRBJ2-7; CDR3 length: 13; V gene: TRBV30; clone size: once; D gene: NA; CDR3 protein: CAWGRDMAYEQYF; CDR3 DNA: TGTGCCTGGGGGCGGGACATGGCCTACGAGCAGTACTTC
J gene: TRBJ2-1; CDR3 length: 16; V gene: TRBV12-5; clone size: NA; D gene: NA; CDR3 protein: CASGLEASRAYNEQFF; CDR3 DNA: TGTGCTAGTGGTTTGGAGGCCTCTAGGGCATACAATGAGCAGTTCTTC
J gene: TRBJ2-1; CDR3 length: 17; V gene: TRBV9; clone size: NA; D gene: NA; CDR3 protein: CASSVSARGSSYNEQFF; CDR3 DNA: TGTGCCAGCAGCGTATCCGCTCGGGGGAGCTCCTACAATGAGCAGTTCTTC
J gene: TRBJ2-2; CDR3 length: 17; V gene: TRBV27; clone size: NA; D gene: TRBD1; CDR3 protein: CASSLKQGGANTGELFF; CDR3 DNA: TGTGCCAGCAGTTTAAAACAGGGGGGCGCGAACACCGGGGAGCTGTTTTTT
J gene: TRBJ2-3; CDR3 length: 16; V gene: TRBV5-6; clone size: NA; D gene: TRBD1; CDR3 protein: CASSEAGTGGTDTQYF; CDR3 DNA: TGTGCCAGCAGCGAAGCCGGGACAGGGGGCACAGATACGCAGTATTTT
J gene: TRBJ1-5; CDR3 length: 14; V gene: TRBV15; clone size: few; D gene: NA; CDR3 protein: CATSSTGPHQPQHF; CDR3 DNA: TGTGCCACCAGCAGTACAGGACCCCACCAGCCCCAGCATTTT
J gene: TRBJ2-5; CDR3 length: 18; V gene: TRBV30; clone size: NA; D gene: NA; CDR3 protein: CAWSVRWGNSDYQETQYF; CDR3 DNA: TGTGCCTGGAGTGTCCGTTGGGGGAACTCTGACTACCAAGAGACCCAGTACTTC
J gene: TRBJ2-7; CDR3 length: 17; V gene: TRBV7-9; clone size: few; D gene: NA; CDR3 protein: CASSPQSPLSFTYEQYF; CDR3 DNA: TGTGCCAGCAGCCCTCAATCCCCGCTATCCTTTACCTACGAGCAGTACTTC
J gene: TRBJ2-2; CDR3 length: 13; V gene: TRBV2; clone size: NA; D gene: NA; CDR3 protein: CASSGTNTGELFF; CDR3 DNA: TGTGCCAGCAGCGGGACCAACACCGGGGAGCTGTTTTTT
J gene: TRBJ2-1; CDR3 length: 12; V gene: TRBV7-9; clone size: few; D gene: NA; CDR3 protein: CASSLPYNEQFF; CDR3 DNA: TGTGCCAGCAGCTTACCATACAATGAGCAGTTCTTC
J gene: TRBJ1-3; CDR3 length: 16; V gene: TRBV14; clone size: few; D gene: NA; CDR3 protein: CASSPGAVVGGNTIYF; CDR3 DNA: TGTGCCAGCAGCCCGGGGGCCGTAGTAGGTGGAAACACCATATATTTT
J gene: TRBJ1-4; CDR3 length: 15; V gene: TRBV7-2; clone size: once; D gene: NA; CDR3 protein: CASSLGGQVNEKLFF; CDR3 DNA: TGTGCCAGCAGCTTAGGGGGGCAGGTTAATGAAAAACTGTTTTTT
J gene: TRBJ2-3; CDR3 length: 13; V gene: TRBV11-3; clone size: few; D gene: TRBD2; CDR3 protein: CASSLDRLAPQYF; CDR3 DNA: TGTGCCAGCAGCTTAGATCGACTAGCGCCGCAGTATTTT
J gene: TRBJ2-1; CDR3 length: 15; V gene: TRBV29-1; clone size: NA; D gene: NA; CDR3 protein: CSVPLGSGPYNEQFF; CDR3 DNA: TGCAGCGTTCCTTTGGGCTCGGGGCCCTACAATGAGCAGTTCTTC
J gene: TRBJ1-5; CDR3 length: 17; V gene: TRBV6-1; clone size: NA; D gene: NA; CDR3 protein: CASSESMGGVSNQPQHF; CDR3 DNA: TGTGCCAGCAGTGAAAGTATGGGTGGGGTTAGCAATCAGCCCCAGCATTTT
J gene: TRBJ1-5; CDR3 length: 15; V gene: TRBV6-1; clone size: once; D gene: NA; CDR3 protein: CASSADPQGGQPQHF; CDR3 DNA: TGTGCCAGCAGTGCTGATCCACAGGGCGGTCAGCCCCAGCATTTT
J gene: TRBJ2-7; CDR3 length: 15; V gene: TRBV2; clone size: NA; D gene: TRBD2; CDR3 protein: CASSEAGGSPGEQYF; CDR3 DNA: TGTGCCAGCAGTGAAGCGGGCGGGAGTCCGGGTGAGCAGTACTTC
J gene: TRBJ2-1; CDR3 length: 15; V gene: TRBV11-2; clone size: NA; D gene: TRBD2; CDR3 protein: CASSLEGGEGLEQFF; CDR3 DNA: TGTGCCAGCAGCTTAGAGGGGGGGGAGGGCCTCGAGCAGTTCTTC
J gene: TRBJ1-2; CDR3 length: 13; V gene: TRBV19; clone size: NA; D gene: NA; CDR3 protein: CASSRREWNGYTF; CDR3 DNA: TGTGCCAGTAGTCGCAGGGAGTGGAATGGCTACACCTTC
J gene: TRBJ2-7; CDR3 length: 15; V gene: TRBV9; clone size: large; D gene: NA; CDR3 protein: CASSVVPGDLYEQYF; CDR3 DNA: TGTGCCAGCAGCGTAGTCCCAGGGGATCTCTACGAGCAGTACTTC
J gene: TRBJ2-2; CDR3 length: 17; V gene: TRBV2; clone size: NA; D gene: TRBD2; CDR3 protein: CASSEGQAGGPVGELFF; CDR3 DNA: TGTGCCAGCAGTGAAGGTCAGGCGGGAGGGCCAGTCGGGGAGCTGTTTTTT
J gene: TRBJ1-6; CDR3 length: 19; V gene: TRBV2; clone size: once; D gene: TRBD1; CDR3 protein: CASSFSGQRRSSYNSPLHF; CDR3 DNA: TGTGCCAGCAGTTTCTCGGGACAGCGCCGGAGCTCCTATAATTCACCCCTCCACTTT
J gene: TRBJ2-5; CDR3 length: 13; V gene: TRBV7-7; clone size: NA; D gene: NA; CDR3 protein: CASSALLPETQYF; CDR3 DNA: TGTGCTAGCAGCGCCCTCCTCCCCGAGACCCAGTACTTC
J gene: TRBJ2-2; CDR3 length: 17; V gene: TRBV5-1; clone size: NA; D gene: TRBD1; CDR3 protein: CASSLRTGGAGTGELFF; CDR3 DNA: TGCGCCAGCAGCCTTCGTACAGGGGGCGCGGGCACCGGGGAGCTGTTTTTT
J gene: TRBJ2-1; CDR3 length: 15; V gene: TRBV5-6; clone size: NA; D gene: NA; CDR3 protein: CASSLRGTSYNEQFF; CDR3 DNA: TGTGCCAGCAGCTTGCGCGGGACCTCCTACAATGAGCAGTTCTTC
J gene: TRBJ2-1; CDR3 length: 16; V gene: TRBV7-9; clone size: once; D gene: TRBD2; CDR3 protein: CASSTSGLAGLWEQFF; CDR3 DNA: TGTGCCAGCAGCACGTCGGGACTAGCGGGACTTTGGGAGCAGTTCTTC
J gene: TRBJ1-1; CDR3 length: 13; V gene: TRBV7-3; clone size: hyperexpanded; D gene: NA; CDR3 protein: CASSSRVNTEAFF; CDR3 DNA: TGTGCCAGCAGTTCGAGGGTTAACACTGAAGCTTTCTTT
J gene: TRBJ2-7; CDR3 length: 13; V gene: TRBV9; clone size: few; D gene: NA; CDR3 protein: CASSVEVMSEQYF; CDR3 DNA: TGTGCCAGCAGCGTAGAAGTTATGAGCGAGCAGTACTTC
J gene: TRBJ2-5; CDR3 length: 11; V gene: TRBV19; clone size: NA; D gene: NA; CDR3 protein: CASSGGETQYF; CDR3 DNA: TGTGCCAGTAGTGGGGGCGAGACCCAGTACTTC
J gene: TRBJ2-5; CDR3 length: 14; V gene: TRBV5-1; clone size: NA; D gene: TRBD1; CDR3 protein: CASRQGTGQETQYF; CDR3 DNA: TGCGCCAGCAGACAGGGGACAGGTCAAGAGACCCAGTACTTC
J gene: TRBJ1-2; CDR3 length: 15; V gene: TRBV19; clone size: few; D gene: NA; CDR3 protein: CASSTQAGPHYGYTF; CDR3 DNA: TGTGCCAGTAGTACCCAAGCAGGGCCCCACTATGGCTACACCTTC
J gene: TRBJ1-2; CDR3 length: 13; V gene: TRBV7-9; clone size: NA; D gene: NA; CDR3 protein: CASSGAANYGYTF; CDR3 DNA: TGTGCCAGCAGTGGGGCAGCTAACTATGGCTACACCTTC